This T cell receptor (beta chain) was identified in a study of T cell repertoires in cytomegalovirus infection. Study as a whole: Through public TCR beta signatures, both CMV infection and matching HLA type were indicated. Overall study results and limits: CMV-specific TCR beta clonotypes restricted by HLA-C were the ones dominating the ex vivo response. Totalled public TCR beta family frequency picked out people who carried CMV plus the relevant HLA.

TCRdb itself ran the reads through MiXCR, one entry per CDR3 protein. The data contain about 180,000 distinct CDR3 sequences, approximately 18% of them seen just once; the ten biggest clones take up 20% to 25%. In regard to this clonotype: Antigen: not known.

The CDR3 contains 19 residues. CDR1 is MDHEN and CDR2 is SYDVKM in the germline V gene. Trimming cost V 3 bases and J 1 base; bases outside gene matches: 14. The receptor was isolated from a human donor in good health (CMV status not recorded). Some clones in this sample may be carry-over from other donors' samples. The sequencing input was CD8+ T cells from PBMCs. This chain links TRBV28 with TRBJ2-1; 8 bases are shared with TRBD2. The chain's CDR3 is CASSLRRGAINLSYNEQFF. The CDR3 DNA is TGTGCCAGCAGTTTGAGGCGGGGGGCCATTAACTTATCCTACAATGAGCAGTTCTTC.